The clone carrying this T cell receptor (beta chain) was seen once. What it recognizes is unknown. Other DNA sequences within the sample encode an identical CDR3. These data are taken from a study of untreated major depressive disorder. General study results and limits: All top five TRBV05-01 clones per subject were private clones.

Profiled with immunoSEQ multiplex PCR; TCRdb holds only in-frame clones, not every one. The repertoire holds around 20,000 clones, with roughly 90% as singletons. This CDR3 comprises 15 residues. Germline lookup yields CDR1 SGHTA and CDR2 FQGNSA. Germline trimming cut 3 bases from V and 4 bases from J; bases unmatched to any gene: 4. Participants with major medical conditions, Axis I/II comorbidities, regular medication or illicit drug use were excluded. Enrichment usually gave approximately 95% pure CD4+ T cells. The sample was CD4+ T cells from PBMCs. The V call is TRBV7-2, the J call TRBJ1-3; 9 bases align to TRBD1. This sequence was found in a woman in her forties in good health. CDR3 sequence: CASSFGTGKGNTIYF. The CDR3 coding sequence is TGTGCCAGCAGCTTCGGGACAGGGAAAGGAAACACCATATATTTT.